Below, 20 T cell receptor beta chains from the same sample are listed, as sequenced in a study of CD8+CD57+ T cells in acquired aplastic anemia. Genomic DNA, the template, was used for profiling of the TCR beta VDJ and CDR3. Via MiXCR, TCRdb re-called the reads, giving one row per CDR3 protein. The sample carries roughly 180,000 distinct CDR3 sequences, over 60% recorded once. Material: sorted CD4+, CD8+, or CD8+CD57+ T cells (not recorded which) from PBMCs. These receptors were obtained from a human donor with severe aplastic anemia or a healthy control (not recorded which).

This clonotype has a count of ten or more. The chain employs TRBV4-2 and TRBJ1-1, with a tentative D call TRBD1 (5 bases). The CDR3 totals 14 residues. The V end lost 6 bases, the J end lost 6 bases, and 17 bases lay between the germline ends. Germline V lookup: CDR1 LGHNA, CDR2 YNFKEQ. The DNA for the CDR3 is TGTGCCAGCAGTTTCGGGTCAGGGTCTTCTGAAGCTTTCTTT. As protein: CASSFGSGSSEAFF.

The chain combines TRBV5-4 with TRBJ1-2, with 9 bases fitting TRBD1. Per the germline V gene, CDR1 is SGHNT and CDR2 is YYREEE (reference sequence). V lost 5 bases and J lost 7; bases outside the gene matches: 9. The CDR3 has 14 residues. This chain's CDR3 is CASRSGQGRIGYTF. Here the CDR3 DNA reads TGTGCCAGCAGATCGGGACAGGGAAGGATTGGCTACACCTTC.

This clonotype was recorded once. The rearrangement links TRBV19 to TRBJ1-6, with 7 bases lining up with TRBD1. V lost 9 bases and J lost 9; bases outside the gene matches: 8. The germline CDR1 and CDR2 sequences are LNHDA and SQIVND (reference sequence). The CDR3 length is 13 residues. The CDR3 nucleotides read TGTGCCAGCAACCAGGGGGGGACTTCACCCCTCCACTTT. Amino acids: CASNQGGTSPLHF. The whole variable domain, remainder taken from reference TRBV19 and TRBJ1-6, is DGGITQSPKYLFRKEGQNVTLSCEQNLNHDAMYWYRQDPGQGLRLIYYSQIVNDFQKGDIAEGYSVSREKKESFPLTVTSAQKNPTAFYLCASNQGGTSPLHFGNGTRLTVT.

This clonotype was counted between two and nine times. This sequence joins TRBV20-1 and TRBJ2-5; tentatively, D is TRBD2 (6 bases). The germline CDR1 and CDR2 sequences are DFQATT and SNEGSKA (reference sequence). Trimming left V 1 base short and J 4 bases short, with 13 bases between. The CDR3 runs to 14 residues. In DNA, the CDR3 is TGCAGTGCTAGAGGCGAGAGGGAGGCAGAGACCCAGTACTTC. It yields the protein CSARGEREAETQYF.

This chain connects TRBV19 to TRBJ2-2; D is unclear. The CDR3 length is 16 residues. Germline V gives CDR1 LNHDA, CDR2 SQIVND (reference sequence). Trimming took 10 bases from V and 0 from J, leaving 18 bases between them. CDR3 protein: CATSPAGLTNTGELFF. The CDR3 nucleotides are TGTGCCACCTCCCCTGCTGGCCTTACGAACACCGGGGAGCTGTTTTTT.

This clonotype was seen more than once but under ten times. The chain uses TRBV7-3 and TRBJ2-3; no clear D. CDR3 length: 13 residues. V dropped 9 bases and J dropped 0 bases, with 10 bases sitting between them. Germline CDR1 is SGHTA and CDR2 is FQGTGA. CDR3 amino acids: CASSIDSTDTQYF. CDR3 DNA: TGTGCCAGTAGTATAGACAGCACAGATACGCAGTATTTT.

The V gene is TRBV15, the J gene TRBJ1-6; perhaps TRBD1 as D (6 bases). The ends were cut back, 8 bases at V and 8 bases at J, with 19 bases in the middle. The V gene's germline CDR1 is LNHNV and CDR2 YYDKDF (reference sequence). The CDR3 contains 15 residues. CDR3 DNA: TGTGCCACCTCCGGACAGAGCTCATATCATTCACCCCTCCACTTT. Translated: CATSGQSSYHSPLHF.

The chain joins TRBV7-9 to TRBJ2-7; 12 bases are shared with TRBD1. The trim removed 5 bases at V and 6 bases at J, leaving 8 bases unmatched. The CDR3 has 15 amino acids. CDR1 is SEHNR and CDR2 is FQNEAQ in the germline V gene (reference sequence). The chain's CDR3 is CASSPSGQGAGEQYF. The CDR3 DNA reads TGTGCCAGCAGCCCCTCGGGACAGGGGGCAGGCGAGCAGTACTTC.

The chain recombines TRBV20-1 with TRBJ1-1; D is ambiguous. Germline lookup yields CDR1 DFQATT and CDR2 SNEGSKA (reference sequence). V gave up 2 bases and J gave up 2 bases, with 3 bases separating them. The CDR3 covers 11 residues. CDR3: CSARSNTEAFF. The CDR3 nucleotides read TGCAGTGCTAGATCTAACACTGAAGCTTTCTTT.

This clonotype was found many times. This chain connects TRBV11-1 to TRBJ2-7, with D perhaps matching TRBD1 or TRBD2 (5 bases each). The CDR3 consists of 15 residues. Between the trimmed V and J ends, which lost 5 bases and 3 bases, there was a span of 17 bases. Germline CDR1 is SGHAT and CDR2 is FQDESV (reference sequence). CDR3 residues: CASSPPQGDYYEQYF. CDR3 coding DNA: TGTGCCAGCAGCCCCCCGCAGGGAGACTACTACGAGCAGTACTTC.

The rearrangement uses TRBV14 and TRBJ1-6; D is undetermined. This CDR3 has 14 amino acids. Germline-derived CDR1 and CDR2 are SGHDN and FVKESK. Between the trimmed V and J ends, which lost 0 bases and 8 bases, there was a span of 8 bases. The CDR3 is CASSQEANHSPLHF. The CDR3, as DNA: TGTGCCAGCAGCCAAGAAGCCAACCATTCACCCCTCCACTTT.

This clonotype was observed many times. V usage is TRBV7-6 and J usage is TRBJ2-5, with 7 bases fitting TRBD2. V lost 6 bases and J lost 2; bases outside the gene matches: 12. Germline V gives CDR1 SGHVS, CDR2 FNYEAQ. The CDR3 is 16 residues long. The CDR3 protein is CASRAGLSGAQETQYF. Written as DNA, the CDR3 is TGTGCCAGCAGAGCCGGACTAAGCGGGGCTCAAGAGACCCAGTACTTC. Looking up the rest from reference TRBV7-6 and TRBJ2-5 gives the full variable domain: GAGVSQSPRYKVTKRGQDVALRCDPISGHVSLYWYRQALGQGPEFLTYFNYEAQQDKSGLPNDRFSAERPEGSISTLTIQRTEQRDSAMYRCASRAGLSGAQETQYFGPGTRLLVL.

The rearrangement uses TRBV19 and TRBJ1-2, with 8 bases aligning to TRBD1. The CDR3 has 15 amino acids. The V gene's germline CDR1 is LNHDA and CDR2 SQIVND (reference sequence). V dropped 3 bases and J dropped 7; count of bases not matched to a gene: 10. The CDR3 spells CASSMKWTGFGGYTF. The CDR3 region has the DNA TGTGCCAGTAGTATGAAATGGACAGGGTTTGGTGGCTACACCTTC.

In this sample, this clonotype turned up once. The chain uses TRBV9 and TRBJ2-5, with D perhaps matching TRBD2 (7 bases). There are 14 residues in the CDR3. Trimming took 4 bases from V and 7 from J, leaving 17 bases between them. CDR1 is SGDLS and CDR2 is YYNGEE in the germline V gene. The CDR3 loop reads CASSSGGAEWTQYF. The DNA for the CDR3 is TGTGCCAGCAGCTCTGGGGGGGCTGAATGGACCCAGTACTTC.

The chain recombines TRBV7-9 with TRBJ2-7, with TRBD1 identical over 9 bases. CDR3 length: 13 amino acids. The V and J ends lost 5 bases and 5 bases, in that order; junction bases with no gene match: 4. Germline CDR1 SEHNR, CDR2 FQNEAQ (reference sequence). The CDR3 DNA is TGTGCCAGCAGCGGGGACAGGGTCCACGAGCAGTACTTC. Translation gives CASSGDRVHEQYF.

The V call is TRBV10-3, the J call TRBJ1-1; D perhaps matches TRBD1 (5 bases). V was shortened by 4 bases and J by 7 bases, with 7 bases between the two germline ends. The CDR3 loop spans 11 amino acids. Germline CDR1 ENHRY, CDR2 SYGVKD. The CDR3 here is CAISAGYEAFF. In DNA form, the CDR3 reads TGTGCCATCAGTGCAGGGTATGAAGCTTTCTTT.

In its sample, this clonotype was seen once. V is TRBV10-2 and J is TRBJ2-5, with TRBD2 identical over 7 bases. Losses at the gene ends were 0 bases for V and 1 base for J; bases not matched to a gene: 2. The CDR3 is made up of 15 amino acids. Germline V CDR1 and CDR2: WSHSY, SAAADI. CDR3: CASSESRTSQETQYF. The CDR3 DNA sequence: TGCGCCAGCAGTGAGTCGAGGACTAGCCAAGAGACCCAGTACTTC.

The chain recombines TRBV15 with TRBJ2-7, with D perhaps TRBD1 (5 bases). The V and J ends lost 2 bases and 3 bases respectively, with 23 bases between them. Germline values: CDR1 LNHNV, CDR2 YYDKDF (reference sequence). CDR3 length equals 18 residues. This CDR3 is CATSRFTGQIPQSYEQYF. The CDR3 bases are TGTGCCACCAGCAGATTCACAGGTCAGATCCCCCAAAGCTACGAGCAGTACTTC.

This clonotype was observed at least ten times. This chain connects TRBV5-1 to TRBJ2-3; 14 bases agree with TRBD2. Per the germline V gene, CDR1 is SGHRS and CDR2 is YFSETQ. V was pared by 4 bases and J by 5 bases, with 6 bases of the junction left unmatched. The CDR3 totals 16 residues. The CDR3 sequence is CASSTGTSGGRDTQYF. CDR3 sequence (DNA): TGCGCCAGCAGCACCGGGACTAGCGGGGGCAGAGATACGCAGTATTTT.

In this sample, this clonotype turned up many times. This chain uses TRBV6-5 with TRBJ1-6, with D tentatively TRBD1 (5 bases). This CDR3 has 14 amino acids. V lost 2 bases to trimming and J lost 9 bases, with 11 bases between them. CDR1 and CDR2 (germline): MNHEY, SVGAGI. The CDR3 DNA reads TGTGCCAGCAGTTACGGTCAGGGTAGTTCACCCCTCCACTTT. Its translation: CASSYGQGSSPLHF.